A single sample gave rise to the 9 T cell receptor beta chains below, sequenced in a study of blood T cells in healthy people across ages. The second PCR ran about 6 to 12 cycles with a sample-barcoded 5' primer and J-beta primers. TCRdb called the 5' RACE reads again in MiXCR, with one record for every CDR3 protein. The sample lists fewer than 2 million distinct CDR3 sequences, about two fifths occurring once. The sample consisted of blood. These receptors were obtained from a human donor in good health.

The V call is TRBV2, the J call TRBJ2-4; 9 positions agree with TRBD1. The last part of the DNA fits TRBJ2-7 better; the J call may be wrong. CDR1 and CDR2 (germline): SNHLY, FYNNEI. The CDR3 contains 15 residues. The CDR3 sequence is CASSLDRGGSYEQYF. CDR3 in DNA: TGTGCCAGCAGTCTGGACAGGGGAGGGTCCTACGAGCAGTACTTC.

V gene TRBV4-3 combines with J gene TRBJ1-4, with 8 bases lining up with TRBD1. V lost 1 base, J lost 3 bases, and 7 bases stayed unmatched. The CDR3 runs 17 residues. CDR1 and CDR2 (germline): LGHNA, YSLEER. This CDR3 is CASSQVGQEAANEKLFF. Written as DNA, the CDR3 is TGCGCCAGCAGCCAAGTGGGACAGGAGGCGGCTAATGAAAAACTGTTTTTT.

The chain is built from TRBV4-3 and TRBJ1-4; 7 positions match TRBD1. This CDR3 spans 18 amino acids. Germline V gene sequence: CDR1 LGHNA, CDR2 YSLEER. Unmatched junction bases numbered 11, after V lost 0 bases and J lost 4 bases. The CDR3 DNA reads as TGCGCCAGCAGCCAAGAGCGAGGGGGCAATGAGATTAATGAAAAACTGTTTTTT. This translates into CASSQERGGNEINEKLFF.

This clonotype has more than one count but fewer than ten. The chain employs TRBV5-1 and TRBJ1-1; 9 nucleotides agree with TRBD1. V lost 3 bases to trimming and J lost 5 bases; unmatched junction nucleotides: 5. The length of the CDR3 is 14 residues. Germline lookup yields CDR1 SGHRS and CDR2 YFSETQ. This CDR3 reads CASSWGTGKTEAFF. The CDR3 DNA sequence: TGCGCCAGCAGCTGGGGGACAGGGAAAACTGAAGCTTTCTTT.

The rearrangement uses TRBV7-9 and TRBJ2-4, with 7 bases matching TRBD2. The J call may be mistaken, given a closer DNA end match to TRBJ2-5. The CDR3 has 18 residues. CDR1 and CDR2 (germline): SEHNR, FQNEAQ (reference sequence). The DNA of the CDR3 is TGTGCCAGCAGCTTAGCATTCCGGGGGGAGACCGCCATGGAGACCCAGTACTTC. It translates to CASSLAFRGETAMETQYF.

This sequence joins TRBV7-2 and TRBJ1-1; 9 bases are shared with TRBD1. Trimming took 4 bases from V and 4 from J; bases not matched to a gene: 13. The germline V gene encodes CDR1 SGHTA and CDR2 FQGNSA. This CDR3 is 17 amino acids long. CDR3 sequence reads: CASSSAIYRGPSTEAFF. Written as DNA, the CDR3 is TGTGCCAGCAGCTCTGCGATCTACAGGGGGCCCAGCACTGAAGCTTTCTTT. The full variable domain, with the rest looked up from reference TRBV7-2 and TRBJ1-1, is GAGVSQSPSNKVTEKGKDVELRCDPISGHTALYWYRQSLGQGLEFLIYFQGNSAPDKSGLPSDRFSAERTGGSVSTLTIQRTQQEDSAVYLCASSSAIYRGPSTEAFFGQGTRLTVV.

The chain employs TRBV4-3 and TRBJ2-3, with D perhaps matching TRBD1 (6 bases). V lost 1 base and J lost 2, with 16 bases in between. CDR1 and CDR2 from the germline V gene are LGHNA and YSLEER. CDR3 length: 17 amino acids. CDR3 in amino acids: CASSQVHDRTYTDTQYF. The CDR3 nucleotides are TGCGCCAGCAGCCAAGTACACGACAGGACTTACACAGATACGCAGTATTTT.

The CDR3 DNA reads as TGTGCCAGCAGTGAAGCCCGGACGCTTCAAGAGACCCAGTACTTC. This gives the protein CASSEARTLQETQYF. The chain has TRBV6-1 and TRBJ2-5; no clear D. Trimming pared 0 bases from V and 2 bases from J, leaving 10 bases between. Germline CDR1 MNHNS, CDR2 SASEGT. The CDR3 length is 15 residues.

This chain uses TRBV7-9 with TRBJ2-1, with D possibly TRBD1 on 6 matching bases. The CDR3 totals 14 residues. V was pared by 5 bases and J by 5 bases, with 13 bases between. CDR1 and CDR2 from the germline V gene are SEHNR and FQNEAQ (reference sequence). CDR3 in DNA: TGTGCCAGCAGCATCCGGACAGTGGACAATGAGCAGTTCTTC. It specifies CASSIRTVDNEQFF. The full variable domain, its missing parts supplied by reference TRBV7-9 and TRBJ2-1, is DTGVSQNPRHKITKRGQNVTFRCDPISEHNRLYWYRQTLGQGPEFLTYFQNEAQLEKSRLLSDRFSAERPKGSFSTLEIQRTEQGDSAMYLCASSIRTVDNEQFFGPGTRLTVL.